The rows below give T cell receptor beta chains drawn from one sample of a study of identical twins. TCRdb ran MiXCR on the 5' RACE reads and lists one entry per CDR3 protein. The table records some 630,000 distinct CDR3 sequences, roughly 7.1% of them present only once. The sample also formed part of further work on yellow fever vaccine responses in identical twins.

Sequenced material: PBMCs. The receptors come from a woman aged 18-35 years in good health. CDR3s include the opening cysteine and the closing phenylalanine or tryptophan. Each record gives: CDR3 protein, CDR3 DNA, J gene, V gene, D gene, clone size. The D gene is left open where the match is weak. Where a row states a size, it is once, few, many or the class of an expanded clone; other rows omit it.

CDR3aa: CASSLDRERLGQFF
CDR3nt: TGCGCCAGCAGCTTGGACAGGGAGCGTCTCGGGCAGTTCTTC
j_gene: TRBJ2-1
v_gene: TRBV5-1
d_gene: -
abundance: few

CDR3aa: CASSRVSLNTGELFF
CDR3nt: TGTGCCAGCAGCCGTGTTAGTTTGAACACCGGGGAGCTGTTTTTT
j_gene: TRBJ2-2
v_gene: TRBV14
d_gene: -
abundance: many

CDR3aa: CAISERQGAPDTQYF
CDR3nt: TGTGCCATCAGTGAGAGACAGGGGGCCCCAGATACGCAGTATTTT
j_gene: TRBJ2-3
v_gene: TRBV10-3
d_gene: TRBD1
abundance: few

CDR3aa: CASSQGTQNTEAFF
CDR3nt: TGCGCCAGCAGTCAAGGGACACAGAACACTGAAGCTTTCTTT
j_gene: TRBJ1-1
v_gene: TRBV5-1
d_gene: -
abundance: few

CDR3aa: CASSPLTGGLYEQYF
CDR3nt: TGTGCCAGCAGCCCTTTGACAGGGGGCCTCTACGAGCAGTACTTC
j_gene: TRBJ2-7
v_gene: TRBV3-2
d_gene: -
abundance: -

CDR3aa: CASSQDNAARAFNEKLFF
CDR3nt: TGCGCCAGCAGCCAAGATAACGCGGCCAGGGCCTTTAATGAAAAACTGTTTTTT
j_gene: TRBJ1-4
v_gene: TRBV4-1
d_gene: -
abundance: many

CDR3aa: CSVDRGVNTEAFF
CDR3nt: TGCAGCGTTGATAGGGGGGTGAACACTGAAGCTTTCTTT
j_gene: TRBJ1-1
v_gene: TRBV29-1
d_gene: -
abundance: few

CDR3aa: CAITGSGELFF
CDR3nt: TGTGCCATCACAGGGAGCGGGGAGCTGTTTTTT
j_gene: TRBJ2-2
v_gene: TRBV10-3
d_gene: -
abundance: many

CDR3aa: CASSLIWQTNTEAFF
CDR3nt: TGTGCCAGCAGCTTAATCTGGCAGACGAACACTGAAGCTTTCTTT
j_gene: TRBJ1-1
v_gene: TRBV7-2
d_gene: -
abundance: -

CDR3aa: CSVLTGNTGELFF
CDR3nt: TGCAGCGTTCTGACAGGGAACACCGGGGAGCTGTTTTTT
j_gene: TRBJ2-2
v_gene: TRBV29-1
d_gene: -
abundance: -

CDR3aa: CASSRAGGGYNEQFF
CDR3nt: TGCGCCAGCAGTAGAGCGGGAGGAGGTTACAATGAGCAGTTCTTC
j_gene: TRBJ2-1
v_gene: TRBV4-1
d_gene: TRBD2
abundance: many

CDR3aa: CASSHRMNTGELFF
CDR3nt: TGTGCCAGCAGTCACAGGATGAACACCGGGGAGCTGTTTTTT
j_gene: TRBJ2-2
v_gene: TRBV28
d_gene: -
abundance: -

CDR3aa: CASSLGQGGNSPLHF
CDR3nt: TGCGCCAGCAGCTTGGGACAGGGAGGTAATTCACCCCTCCACTTT
j_gene: TRBJ1-6
v_gene: TRBV5-1
d_gene: TRBD1
abundance: few

CDR3aa: CASRLTDGKETQYF
CDR3nt: TGTGCCAGCAGACTCACGGACGGTAAAGAGACCCAGTACTTC
j_gene: TRBJ2-5
v_gene: TRBV3-1
d_gene: -
abundance: few

CDR3aa: CASSLSTIYGYTF
CDR3nt: TGTGCCAGCAGTTTATCTACGATATATGGCTACACCTTC
j_gene: TRBJ1-2
v_gene: TRBV28
d_gene: -
abundance: -

CDR3aa: CASRVMSTDTQYF
CDR3nt: TGTGCCAGCAGGGTTATGAGCACAGATACGCAGTATTTT
j_gene: TRBJ2-3
v_gene: TRBV12-3/TRBV12-4
d_gene: -
abundance: many

CDR3aa: CASSDREAFF
CDR3nt: TGTGCCAGCAGTGACAGAGAAGCTTTCTTT
j_gene: TRBJ1-1
v_gene: TRBV2
d_gene: -
abundance: many

CDR3aa: CASSESGVYEQFF
CDR3nt: TGTGCCAGCAGTGAATCAGGGGTTTATGAGCAGTTCTTC
j_gene: TRBJ2-1
v_gene: TRBV25-1
d_gene: -
abundance: few

CDR3aa: CASSLSAQQSPLHF
CDR3nt: TGTGCCAGCAGTTTATCGGCCCAACAGTCACCCCTCCACTTT
j_gene: TRBJ1-6
v_gene: TRBV28
d_gene: -
abundance: many

CDR3aa: CASSLATGGDLNEQFF
CDR3nt: TGTGCCAGCAGCTTAGCGACAGGGGGCGATTTGAATGAGCAGTTCTTC
j_gene: TRBJ2-1
v_gene: TRBV7-9
d_gene: TRBD1
abundance: many

CDR3aa: CASSFATGRYEQFF
CDR3nt: TGTGCCAGCAGCTTCGCGACAGGGAGGTATGAGCAGTTCTTC
j_gene: TRBJ2-1
v_gene: TRBV5-5
d_gene: -
abundance: many

CDR3aa: CASSDPGPVIEKLFF
CDR3nt: TGTGCCAGCAGTGACCCCGGCCCCGTAATTGAAAAACTGTTTTTT
j_gene: TRBJ1-4
v_gene: TRBV25-1
d_gene: -
abundance: -

CDR3aa: CASSLESSKANTEAFF
CDR3nt: TGCGCCAGCAGCTTGGAATCGAGCAAAGCGAACACTGAAGCTTTCTTT
j_gene: TRBJ1-1
v_gene: TRBV5-1
d_gene: -
abundance: many

CDR3aa: CASSQVSGEQPQHF
CDR3nt: TGTGCCAGCAGCCAAGTATCCGGGGAACAGCCCCAGCATTTT
j_gene: TRBJ1-5
v_gene: TRBV3-1
d_gene: -
abundance: -

CDR3aa: CASSDGQGAYEQYF
CDR3nt: TGTGCCAGCAGTGACGGACAGGGGGCCTACGAGCAGTACTTC
j_gene: TRBJ2-7
v_gene: TRBV6-1
d_gene: TRBD1
abundance: few

CDR3aa: CASSVTGALNTEAFF
CDR3nt: TGCGCCAGCAGCGTCACAGGGGCCCTGAACACTGAAGCTTTCTTT
j_gene: TRBJ1-1
v_gene: TRBV5-1
d_gene: TRBD1
abundance: -

CDR3aa: CASSPRPYTGELFF
CDR3nt: TGTGCCAGCAGCCCCCGACCGTACACCGGGGAGCTGTTTTTT
j_gene: TRBJ2-2
v_gene: TRBV7-7
d_gene: -
abundance: many

CDR3aa: CASSLDHGFTDTQYF
CDR3nt: TGCGCCAGCAGCTTGGATCACGGATTCACAGATACGCAGTATTTT
j_gene: TRBJ2-3
v_gene: TRBV5-1
d_gene: -
abundance: -

CDR3aa: CASSFIAGARETQYF
CDR3nt: TGTGCCAGCAGTTTCATAGCGGGGGCGCGGGAGACCCAGTACTTC
j_gene: TRBJ2-5
v_gene: TRBV27
d_gene: TRBD2
abundance: few